This TCR beta chain was profiled in a study of blood T cells in healthy people across ages. Notes on the study in general: Older age went with lower TCR beta diversity per million T cells, in a roughly linear way. There were more naive CD4+ cells and higher diversity in long-lived donors than in aged donors. Strong correlation was found linking TCR beta diversity to naive T cell percentage.

Points on this clonotype: Its antigen is as yet unknown.

Through a sample-barcoded 5' primer and a J-beta primer mix, a second PCR was run for roughly 7 to 12 cycles. Each CDR3 protein gets one entry after TCRdb re-called the 5' RACE reads with MiXCR. There are roughly 1.5 million distinct CDR3 sequences in the sample; roughly two fifths occur only once, and less than 5% lies in the top ten. Per the germline V gene, CDR1 is MGHDK and CDR2 is SYGVNS. Trimming took off 7 bases at V and 0 bases at J, with 18 bases between the two ends. The CDR3 is made up of 16 amino acids. This chain uses TRBV25-1 with TRBJ2-5, with no clear D. The TCR comes from a woman younger than 35 in good health. Sequencing was carried out using blood. The CDR3 coding sequence is TGTGCCAGCACCCAAAAAGGGCAAAACTACCAAGAGACCCAGTACTTC. Protein sequence: CASTQKGQNYQETQYF.